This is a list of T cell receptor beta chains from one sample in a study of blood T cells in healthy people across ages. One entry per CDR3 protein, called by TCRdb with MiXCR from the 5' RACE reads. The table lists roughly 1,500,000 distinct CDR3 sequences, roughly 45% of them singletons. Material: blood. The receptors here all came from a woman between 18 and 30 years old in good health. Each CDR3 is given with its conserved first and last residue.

CDR3: CASSAPRTDTQYF
V: TRBV7-9
J: TRBJ2-3

CDR3: CASSLNERVGEQYF
V: TRBV18
J: TRBJ2-4

CDR3: CSVVRSLNTEAFF
V: TRBV29-1
J: TRBJ1-1

CDR3: CASRDHSTDTQYF
V: TRBV12-3/TRBV12-4
J: TRBJ2-3

CDR3: CASSLRDRGSGANVLTF
V: TRBV5-6
J: TRBJ2-6

CDR3: CASSDRSGGELFF
V: TRBV7-2
J: TRBJ2-2

CDR3: CASKDGSSYNEQFF
V: TRBV28
J: TRBJ2-1

CDR3: CASGTGHNEKLFF
V: TRBV28
J: TRBJ1-4

CDR3: CASSLGGGTLSYEQYF
V: TRBV5-5
J: TRBJ2-7

CDR3: CSGKRGGNNEQYF
V: TRBV20-1
J: TRBJ2-7

CDR3: CASSEMPANTEAFF
V: TRBV2
J: TRBJ1-1

CDR3: CSGLAGARDNEQYF
V: TRBV29-1
J: TRBJ2-5

CDR3: CSLAGGPTDTQYF
V: TRBV20-1
J: TRBJ2-3

CDR3: CSVEDYGTGNPKTQYF
V: TRBV29-1
J: TRBJ2-5

CDR3: CASSFPDHKGSPLHF
V: TRBV12-3/TRBV12-4
J: TRBJ1-6

CDR3: CASSQRLGPDTQYF
V: TRBV4-1
J: TRBJ2-3

CDR3: CASSPEVSGPYEQYF
V: TRBV27
J: TRBJ2-7

CDR3: CASSIEEGLNTEAFF
V: TRBV19
J: TRBJ1-1

CDR3: CASTAGSLSEQYF
V: TRBV25-1
J: TRBJ2-7

CDR3: CASSEAPGRGYTF
V: TRBV6-1
J: TRBJ1-2

CDR3: CASRGQGQETQYF
V: TRBV2
J: TRBJ2-5

CDR3: CASSQEPQVNTEAFF
V: TRBV4-1
J: TRBJ1-1

CDR3: CASSPPWGLYQETQYF
V: TRBV18
J: TRBJ2-5

CDR3: CASSEDPGQGSYEQYF
V: TRBV6-1
J: TRBJ2-7

CDR3: CASRGTGVTEAFF
V: TRBV5-1
J: TRBJ1-1

CDR3: CSVDRDGANVLTF
V: TRBV29-1
J: TRBJ2-6

CDR3: CASSPLGEKAFF
V: TRBV7-9
J: TRBJ1-1

CDR3: CASSLRTSGPLEQYF
V: TRBV7-2
J: TRBJ2-7

CDR3: CASRQDRVNEQYF
V: TRBV6-5
J: TRBJ2-7

CDR3: CASSSPGGGSEKLFF
V: TRBV7-2
J: TRBJ1-4

CDR3: CASSYSTDRRFTGELFF
V: TRBV6-6
J: TRBJ2-2

CDR3: CASRPTGGALNTEAFF
V: TRBV27
J: TRBJ1-1

CDR3: CSASGPNSGNTIYF
V: TRBV20-1
J: TRBJ1-3

CDR3: CASRHSENTGELFF
V: TRBV9
J: TRBJ2-2

CDR3: CASSFVVGTIDEQYF
V: TRBV27
J: -

CDR3: CASSVAGGAGANVLTF
V: TRBV27
J: TRBJ2-6

CDR3: CASSELTGGTYNEQFF
V: TRBV25-1
J: TRBJ2-1

CDR3: CSAINSGTGNYEQYF
V: TRBV20-1
J: -

CDR3: CASSQDITSGVRNEQFF
V: TRBV4-2
J: TRBJ2-1

CDR3: CASSLAGVSLASYEQYF
V: TRBV7-2
J: TRBJ2-7

CDR3: CASRGTGENSPLHF
V: TRBV25-1
J: TRBJ1-6

CDR3: CSARGGAEGELFF
V: TRBV20-1
J: TRBJ1-4

CDR3: CASYPLTTGTYEQYF
V: TRBV6-1
J: TRBJ2-7

CDR3: CASSLDLTGGLPGYTF
V: TRBV4-1
J: TRBJ1-2